The rows below give T cell receptor beta chains drawn from one sample of a study of blood T cell repertoires in COVID-19. Method: immunoSEQ multiplex PCR; TCRdb's copy keeps in-frame clones and lacks some. The profile shows 350,000 or so clones, more than 90% of them singletons. Specimen: PBMCs or T cells enriched from blood (not recorded which). The source of these receptors is a woman in her twenties or thirties who had recovered from COVID-19. The CDR3 runs from the conserved cysteine through the conserved F or W. A D gene is named only where the DNA matches it firmly. Size is omitted from some rows. Given values are once, few, many or a class for expanded clones.

D,J,V,size,DNA,CDR3
NA,TRBJ1-5,TRBV19,NA,TGTGCGAGCAGGAGTAGGGGTAATCAGCCCCAGCATTTT,CASRSRGNQPQHF
NA,TRBJ2-3,TRBV9,NA,TGTGCCAGCAGCGCACGCCAGATAACAGATACGCAGTATTTT,CASSARQITDTQYF
NA,TRBJ1-2,TRBV25-1,NA,TGTGCCAGCATACGCCCTGGGCCCCAGGGTGGCTACACCTTC,CASIRPGPQGGYTF
TRBD1,TRBJ1-1,TRBV3-1/TRBV3-2,once,TGTGCCAGCAGCCAGGCTCCCGGGACAGGGGCTGAAGCTTTCTTT,CASSQAPGTGAEAFF
TRBD1,TRBJ1-6,TRBV28,NA,TGTGCCAGCAGTTTACAACAGGGGAGCCATTCACCCCTCCACTTT,CASSLQQGSHSPLHF
NA,TRBJ2-3,TRBV7-2,NA,TGTGCCAGCAGCCCCCGGAGCGGTAGGGTCACAGATACGCAGTATTTT,CASSPRSGRVTDTQYF
TRBD1,TRBJ1-3,TRBV5-1,NA,TGCGCCAGCAGCATGGGACAGGCCGCTGGAAACACCATATATTTT,CASSMGQAAGNTIYF
NA,TRBJ1-4,TRBV28,NA,TGTGCCAGCAGTACCATCCAGGGAAGCGAAAAACTGTTTTTT,CASSTIQGSEKLFF
TRBD1,TRBJ1-1,TRBV5-1,NA,TGCGCCAGCAGAAAGTCAATCGGGACAGGGTACTCGACGACTGAAGCTTTCTTT,CASRKSIGTGYSTTEAFF
NA,TRBJ1-2,TRBV3-1/TRBV3-2,NA,TGTGCCAGCAGCTATCTTAACTATGGCTACACCTTC,CASSYLNYGYTF
NA,TRBJ2-1,TRBV4-2,NA,TGTGCCAGCAGCCAAGTTTCGGGGGGCTACTACAATGAGCAGTTCTTC,CASSQVSGGYYNEQFF
TRBD1,TRBJ1-1,TRBV19,NA,TGTGCCAGAAACCGACAGGGGGACACTGAAGCTTTCTTT,CARNRQGDTEAFF
NA,TRBJ1-1,TRBV11-3,NA,TGTGCCAGCAGCTCCAGCCGTGGGGGGACTGAAGCTTTCTTT,CASSSSRGGTEAFF
TRBD2,TRBJ2-1,TRBV18,NA,TGTGCCAGCTCAAGCGGGACTAGCGGCTACAATGAGCAGTTCTTC,CASSSGTSGYNEQFF
NA,TRBJ1-5,TRBV3-1/TRBV3-2,NA,TGTGCCAGCAGCCAAGATTACGGTAGCAATCAGCCCCAGCATTTT,CASSQDYGSNQPQHF
NA,TRBJ1-3,TRBV3-1/TRBV3-2,NA,TGTGCCAGCGGGCGGGCTGGAAACACCATATATTTT,CASGRAGNTIYF
NA,TRBJ2-1,TRBV5-6,NA,TGTGCCAGCAGCTCCCCGGGACTCGGAGAGCAGTTCTTC,CASSSPGLGEQFF
NA,TRBJ2-7,TRBV30,NA,TGTGCTATTCGTCAGGGAAGGGGCGAGCAGTACTTC,CAIRQGRGEQYF
TRBD1,TRBJ1-1,TRBV27,NA,TGTGCCAGCAGCCCGACAGGGGTGAACACTGAAGCTTTCTTT,CASSPTGVNTEAFF
NA,TRBJ2-7,TRBV7-9,once,TGTGCCAGCAGCTTATCGTGGCGGAGCTACGAGCAGTACTTC,CASSLSWRSYEQYF
TRBD1,TRBJ1-2,TRBV27,NA,TGTGCCAGCAGTTCCACGGGACAGGGGGATGGCTACACCTTC,CASSSTGQGDGYTF
NA,TRBJ1-5,TRBV7-2,once,TGTGCCAGCAGCCCACTCGGGGGGGAACAGCCCCAGCATTTT,CASSPLGGEQPQHF
NA,TRBJ1-6,TRBV19,NA,TGTGCCAGTAGAAGGGAGGGTAATTCACCCCTCCACTTT,CASRREGNSPLHF
NA,TRBJ2-7,TRBV6-5,NA,TGTGCCAGCCCACAGGGAAGCTACGAGCAGTACTTC,CASPQGSYEQYF
NA,TRBJ2-2,TRBV18,NA,TGTGCCAGCTCACCACAAGAAGGGGTAGCATTATTCACCGGGGAGCTGTTTTTT,CASSPQEGVALFTGELFF
NA,TRBJ1-2,TRBV11-2,NA,TGTGCCAGCAGTGACCCGGGTAACTATGGCTACACCTTC,CASSDPGNYGYTF
TRBD2,TRBJ2-1,TRBV28,NA,TGTGCCAGCAGTTTAGCGGGAGGGCCGGGTAATGAGCAGTTCTTC,CASSLAGGPGNEQFF
NA,TRBJ2-7,TRBV14,NA,TGTGCCAGCAGCCAAGCCCGGGACAAGTCCTACGAGCAGTACTTC,CASSQARDKSYEQYF
NA,TRBJ2-1,TRBV5-4,NA,TGTGCCAGCAGCCCAGGCGGGGTATACAATGAGCAGTTCTTC,CASSPGGVYNEQFF
NA,TRBJ2-3,TRBV7-3,NA,TGTGCCAGCAGCCGATCGACAGCGGATACGCAGTATTTT,CASSRSTADTQYF
TRBD1,TRBJ1-2,TRBV10-3,NA,TGTGCCATCAGTGACCGAGGACAGGGGGAAAGCTACACCTTC,CAISDRGQGESYTF
NA,TRBJ2-1,TRBV7-2,NA,TGTGCCAGCAGCCCCCGGGACTCTGGAGAGCAGTTCTTC,CASSPRDSGEQFF
NA,TRBJ1-1,TRBV3-1/TRBV3-2,NA,TGTGCCAGCAGCCATCGTAGCAACACTGAAGCTTTCTTT,CASSHRSNTEAFF
NA,TRBJ2-4,TRBV10-3,NA,TGTGCCATCAGTGAGGGAGGGGGGGAAAAAAACATTCAGTACTTC,CAISEGGGEKNIQYF
TRBD2,TRBJ2-7,TRBV6-5,NA,TGTGCCAGCACCCCGCGCCGGGGGGGCTACGAGCAGTACTTC,CASTPRRGGYEQYF
NA,TRBJ1-4,TRBV11-2,NA,TGTGCCAGCAGCGAAACAGGGGAAAAACTGTTTTTT,CASSETGEKLFF
NA,TRBJ2-7,TRBV6-2/TRBV6-3,NA,TGTGCCAGCAGCCTCAGGGGCACGGAGCAGTACTTC,CASSLRGTEQYF
TRBD2,TRBJ2-1,TRBV6-6,NA,TGTGCCAGCAGTTACCCCGGACTAGCGGGAGGCAGTGGGCAGTTCTTC,CASSYPGLAGGSGQFF
NA,TRBJ1-5,TRBV12-3/TRBV12-4,NA,TGTGCCAGCAGTTTAGGGGAGAATCAGCCCCAGCATTTT,CASSLGENQPQHF
TRBD1,TRBJ1-5,TRBV27,NA,TGTGCCAGCAGTTTAAGTGGGACCGGGACAGGATACAATCAGCCCCAGCATTTT,CASSLSGTGTGYNQPQHF
NA,TRBJ1-1,TRBV7-8,NA,TGTGCCAGCAGTGGTTACATTTTTCCGGGGTCCGTGAACACTGAAGCTTTCTTT,CASSGYIFPGSVNTEAFF
NA,TRBJ1-6,TRBV30,NA,TGTGCCTGGAGTGGTGGGGCGCATAATTCACCCCTCCACTTT,CAWSGGAHNSPLHF
TRBD1,TRBJ1-5,TRBV19,NA,TGTGCCAGTTCTACAGGGGACAATCAGCCCCAGCATTTT,CASSTGDNQPQHF
NA,TRBJ1-6,TRBV6-5,NA,TGTGCCAGCAGTCCTGAGGGTGTTTCACCCCTCCACTTT,CASSPEGVSPLHF
TRBD1,TRBJ1-2,TRBV5-8,NA,TGTGCCAGCAGCTCCATGGACAGGCCCTATGGCTACACCTTC,CASSSMDRPYGYTF
TRBD2,TRBJ2-7,TRBV28,NA,TGTGCCAGCAGTCCTTGGACTAGCAAGAGTGAGGGACACGAGCAGTACTTC,CASSPWTSKSEGHEQYF
NA,TRBJ1-1,TRBV11-3,NA,TGTGCCAGCAGCGCTGGACAGAACACTGAAGCTTTCTTT,CASSAGQNTEAFF
TRBD2,TRBJ2-7,TRBV5-6,NA,TGTGCCAGCAGCGCCTCGACTAGCGGGCTTTACGAGCAGTACTTC,CASSASTSGLYEQYF
NA,TRBJ1-5,TRBV7-9,NA,TGTGCCAGCAGCCCTGGACAGCACAATCAGCCCCAGCATTTT,CASSPGQHNQPQHF
TRBD1,TRBJ1-1,TRBV14,NA,TGTGCCAGCGGCTCCCCCGGGGACAGGGGGCTCGGCACTGAAGCTTTCTTT,CASGSPGDRGLGTEAFF
TRBD1,TRBJ1-1,TRBV18,NA,TGTGCCAGCTCACAACAGACAGGGTCGAGAACTGAAGCTTTCTTT,CASSQQTGSRTEAFF
TRBD1,TRBJ1-3,TRBV29-1,NA,TGCAGCGTCGCGACAGGGTCTGGAAACACCATATATTTT,CSVATGSGNTIYF
TRBD2,TRBJ2-7,TRBV7-6,NA,TGTGCCAGCAGCTTAGAGGGTCTAGCGGGGGGGCCCTCCTACGAGCAGTACTTC,CASSLEGLAGGPSYEQYF
TRBD1,TRBJ1-2,TRBV5-6,NA,TGTGCCAGCAGACCTGGACAGGGGGGCGGCTACACCTTC,CASRPGQGGGYTF
TRBD2,TRBJ2-1,TRBV7-2,NA,TGTGCCAGCAGCTTAACTCGGGAGGGATTTTACAATGAGCAGTTCTTC,CASSLTREGFYNEQFF